These T cell receptor beta chains were read from a single sample in a study of cytomegalovirus exposure and HLA in healthy donors. Here immunoSEQ multiplex PCR was the method, and the copy in TCRdb shows in-frame clones only, minus some. The table shows 100,000 to 150,000 clones, with approximately 81% occurring only once. Sequencing was performed on PBMCs. The receptors here all came from a man aged 18-30 years in good health and CMV-seropositive. Both conserved end residues are trimmed from each CDR3.

v_call: TRBV27
j_call: TRBJ2-3
cdr3_length: 12
cdr3_aa: ASIGVSSTDTQY

v_call: TRBV5-8
j_call: TRBJ2-5
cdr3_length: 12
cdr3_aa: ASSFLGGEETQY

v_call: TRBV7-9
j_call: TRBJ2-2
cdr3_length: 11
cdr3_aa: ASTRAGAGELF

v_call: TRBV19
j_call: TRBJ2-2
cdr3_length: 14
cdr3_aa: ASSISGGSITGELF

v_call: TRBV4-2
j_call: TRBJ2-1
cdr3_length: 15
cdr3_aa: ASSQGLAGETYNEQF

v_call: TRBV6-1
j_call: TRBJ2-1
cdr3_length: 14
cdr3_aa: ASSEARGLTYNEQF

v_call: TRBV15
j_call: TRBJ2-1
cdr3_length: 11
cdr3_aa: ATREGGVFEQF

v_call: TRBV7-9
j_call: TRBJ1-1
cdr3_length: 10
cdr3_aa: ASSRDGPWAF

v_call: TRBV7-9
j_call: TRBJ1-4
cdr3_length: 11
cdr3_aa: ASSLARGEKLF

v_call: TRBV6-1
j_call: TRBJ1-1
cdr3_length: 14
cdr3_aa: ASSENTQHLNTEAF

v_call: TRBV6-1
j_call: TRBJ2-3
cdr3_length: 11
cdr3_aa: ALTSGRGDTQY

v_call: TRBV30
j_call: TRBJ1-5
cdr3_length: 11
cdr3_aa: AFGGGWNQPQH

v_call: TRBV9
j_call: TRBJ2-2
cdr3_length: 13
cdr3_aa: ASSVRGSHTGELF

v_call: TRBV11-2
j_call: TRBJ1-2
cdr3_length: 13
cdr3_aa: ASSLGRGANYGYT

v_call: TRBV19
j_call: TRBJ1-1
cdr3_length: 14
cdr3_aa: ASSPPRQGLGTEAF

v_call: TRBV4-1
j_call: TRBJ2-7
cdr3_length: 13
cdr3_aa: ASSQGPYSSYEQY

v_call: TRBV4-1
j_call: TRBJ1-2
cdr3_length: 13
cdr3_aa: ASSQDPGGSYGYT

v_call: TRBV6-1
j_call: TRBJ1-6
cdr3_length: 13
cdr3_aa: ASSPPGTGVDTLH

v_call: TRBV7-9
j_call: TRBJ2-2
cdr3_length: 13
cdr3_aa: ASSLIREGAGELF

v_call: TRBV9
j_call: TRBJ2-1
cdr3_length: 14
cdr3_aa: ASSKRTGLSYNEQF

v_call: TRBV7-9
j_call: TRBJ1-1
cdr3_length: 10
cdr3_aa: ASSLVRGEAF

v_call: TRBV19
j_call: TRBJ1-6
cdr3_length: 14
cdr3_aa: ASPLQAIQYNSPLH

v_call: TRBV5-5
j_call: TRBJ2-7
cdr3_length: 11
cdr3_aa: ASSLLGAYEQY

v_call: TRBV30
j_call: TRBJ2-3
cdr3_length: 14
cdr3_aa: AWTRGLAGGTDTQY

v_call: TRBV13
j_call: TRBJ1-1
cdr3_length: 11
cdr3_aa: ASSLDSNTEAF

v_call: TRBV5-1
j_call: TRBJ2-5
cdr3_length: 9
cdr3_aa: ASSLAGTQY

v_call: TRBV7-2
j_call: TRBJ2-7
cdr3_length: 11
cdr3_aa: ASSQQVFYEQY

v_call: TRBV19
j_call: TRBJ2-3
cdr3_length: 13
cdr3_aa: ASSMGLIGTDTQY

v_call: TRBV9
j_call: TRBJ2-5
cdr3_length: 13
cdr3_aa: ASSVAASRWETQY

v_call: TRBV4-3
j_call: TRBJ2-1
cdr3_length: 14
cdr3_aa: ASSQERSRGHNEQF

v_call: TRBV6-5
j_call: TRBJ2-7
cdr3_length: 14
cdr3_aa: ASSYSGQGTTYEQY

v_call: TRBV5-1
j_call: TRBJ2-7
cdr3_length: 15
cdr3_aa: ASSLGGLGQPSYEQY

v_call: TRBV7-9
j_call: TRBJ1-2
cdr3_length: 9
cdr3_aa: ASSFGDGYT

v_call: TRBV6-5
j_call: TRBJ1-1
cdr3_length: 10
cdr3_aa: ASSDRDTEAF

v_call: TRBV19
j_call: TRBJ1-2
cdr3_length: 15
cdr3_aa: ASSIFARRANNYGYT

v_call: TRBV19
j_call: TRBJ1-6
cdr3_length: 11
cdr3_aa: ASSIAHNSPLH

v_call: TRBV5-4
j_call: TRBJ1-2
cdr3_length: 14
cdr3_aa: ASRPTAPGSSPGYT

v_call: TRBV13
j_call: TRBJ1-2
cdr3_length: 12
cdr3_aa: ASSAQGVEDGYT

v_call: TRBV6-1
j_call: TRBJ1-3
cdr3_length: 12
cdr3_aa: ASRLGGGGNTIY

v_call: TRBV5-1
j_call: TRBJ1-3
cdr3_length: 13
cdr3_aa: ASSWEDGSGDTIY

v_call: TRBV7-2
j_call: TRBJ2-1
cdr3_length: 11
cdr3_aa: ASSKGGVDEQF

v_call: TRBV5-1
j_call: TRBJ1-1
cdr3_length: 12
cdr3_aa: ASSEGQVNTEAF

v_call: TRBV15
j_call: TRBJ1-2
cdr3_length: 11
cdr3_aa: ATSHGTGNGYT

v_call: TRBV6-5
j_call: TRBJ1-5
cdr3_length: 13
cdr3_aa: ASSYRAGSNQPQH

v_call: TRBV4-3
j_call: TRBJ1-1
cdr3_length: 12
cdr3_aa: ASSQTRGSTEAF

v_call: TRBV5-5
j_call: TRBJ2-1
cdr3_length: 14
cdr3_aa: ASSFRTSGSYNEQF

v_call: TRBV11-2
j_call: TRBJ1-1
cdr3_length: 16
cdr3_aa: ASSLPGAGARFVTEAF

v_call: TRBV7-9
j_call: TRBJ2-2
cdr3_length: 12
cdr3_aa: SSSYYREFGELF

v_call: TRBV15
j_call: TRBJ1-1
cdr3_length: 13
cdr3_aa: ATSRDRAGANEAF

v_call: TRBV5-1
j_call: TRBJ2-7
cdr3_length: 12
cdr3_aa: ASSSDYGGLEQY

v_call: TRBV4-3
j_call: TRBJ2-1
cdr3_length: 12
cdr3_aa: ASSQGAQSGEQF

v_call: TRBV5-1
j_call: TRBJ2-3
cdr3_length: 12
cdr3_aa: ASSLQRVTDTQY

v_call: TRBV19
j_call: TRBJ1-2
cdr3_length: 13
cdr3_aa: ASSPTGGAIRGYT

v_call: TRBV7-2
j_call: TRBJ1-5
cdr3_length: 12
cdr3_aa: ASSLGDYNQPQH

v_call: TRBV27
j_call: TRBJ2-7
cdr3_length: 12
cdr3_aa: ASSLQQGSYEQY

v_call: TRBV21-1
j_call: TRBJ2-7
cdr3_length: 12
cdr3_aa: ASSNGRTTYEQY

v_call: TRBV13
j_call: TRBJ2-1
cdr3_length: 16
cdr3_aa: ASSSFMVGHNSYNEQF